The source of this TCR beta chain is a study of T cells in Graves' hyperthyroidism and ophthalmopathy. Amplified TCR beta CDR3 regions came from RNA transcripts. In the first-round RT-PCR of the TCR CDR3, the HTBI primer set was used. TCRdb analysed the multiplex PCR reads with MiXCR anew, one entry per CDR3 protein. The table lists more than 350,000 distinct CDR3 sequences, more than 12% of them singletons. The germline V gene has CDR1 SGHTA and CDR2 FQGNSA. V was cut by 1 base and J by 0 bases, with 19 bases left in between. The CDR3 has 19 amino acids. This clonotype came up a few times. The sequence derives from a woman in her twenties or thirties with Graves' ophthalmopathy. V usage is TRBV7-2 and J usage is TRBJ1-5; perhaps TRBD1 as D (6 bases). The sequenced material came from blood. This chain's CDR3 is CASSLVFRAGANSNQPQHF. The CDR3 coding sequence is TGTGCCAGCAGCTTAGTGTTTCGGGCAGGGGCCAATAGCAATCAGCCCCAGCATTTT.